This T cell receptor beta chain was observed in a study of breast tumors, draining lymph nodes, adjacent tissues. Looked up from germline, CDR1 is MGHRA and CDR2 is YSYEKL. Trimming removed 4 bases at V and 2 bases at J, with 18 bases between. The CDR3 is made up of 16 amino acids. In its sample, this clonotype is medium-sized (0.01 to 0.1%). Its antigen is as yet unknown. Overall study results and limits: Luminal-like breast cancer showed significantly higher tumor–nontumor repertoire similarity than basal-like. Findings are consistent with lymph node origin and intratumoral expansion of most tumor T cells. Data only fit, rather than demonstrated, lymph node origin of most tumor T cells. Tumor repertoires ranked between lymph nodes and nontumor tissue in diversity, with V and J gene preferences.

TCRdb analysed the multiplex PCR reads with MiXCR anew, one entry per CDR3 protein. The sample has roughly 14,000 distinct CDR3 sequences, around three fifths seen once. The clonotype was recovered from a female donor with breast cancer. Some clones in this sample may be carry-over from other donors' samples. The chain recombines TRBV4-1 with TRBJ2-7; D is tentatively TRBD1 or TRBD2 (5 bases each). The sample consisted of tumor-adjacent breast tissue. The CDR3 bases are TGCGCCAGCAGCCGCGACCGGGACGTAGGTCCCTACGAGCAGTACTTC. Amino acid sequence: CASSRDRDVGPYEQYF.